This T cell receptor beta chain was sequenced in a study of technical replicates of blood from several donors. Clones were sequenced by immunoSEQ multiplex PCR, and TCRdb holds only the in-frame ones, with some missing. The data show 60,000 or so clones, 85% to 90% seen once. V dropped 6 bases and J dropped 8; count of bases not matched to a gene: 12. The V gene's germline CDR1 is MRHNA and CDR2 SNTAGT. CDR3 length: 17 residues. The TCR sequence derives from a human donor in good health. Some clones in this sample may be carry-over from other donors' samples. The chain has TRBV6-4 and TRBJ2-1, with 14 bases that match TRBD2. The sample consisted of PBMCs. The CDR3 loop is CASSREPGLAGVYEQFF. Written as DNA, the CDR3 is TGTGCCAGCAGCCGCGAACCGGGACTAGCGGGAGTCTATGAGCAGTTCTTC.